What follows are 25 T cell receptor beta chains derived from one specimen sequenced in a study of identical twins. TCRdb passed the 5' RACE reads through MiXCR, listing each CDR3 protein once. The table includes some 1,700,000 distinct CDR3 sequences, more than 30% detected once. The material sequenced was cord blood. The receptors originated from a newborn girl in good health.

This clonotype was seen a handful of times. The J gene is TRBJ1-2, the V gene TRBV29-1; TRBD1 aligns across 7 bases. The V gene's germline CDR1 is SQVTM and CDR2 ANQGSEA. CDR3 length: 14 amino acids. With V trimmed by 1 base and J by 3 bases, 5 bases remained unmatched. CDR3 nucleotides: TGCAGCGTTGAAGCTAGGACAGGCGACTATGGCTACACCTTC. Its translation is CSVEARTGDYGYTF.

V is TRBV5-1 and J is TRBJ2-3; 12 nucleotides align to TRBD1. The CDR3 is made up of 16 amino acids. The germline gives CDR1 SGHRS, CDR2 YFSETQ. Trimming took 0 bases from V and 9 from J; bases not matched to a gene: 8. Here the CDR3 reads CASSLEAGTGGRTQYF. The CDR3 region has the DNA TGCGCCAGCAGCTTGGAAGCCGGGACAGGGGGCAGAACGCAGTATTTT.

The chain combines TRBV5-4 with TRBJ1-2; D is uncertain. Deletions cut 1 base from V and 4 bases from J, with 17 bases between. The CDR3 spans 16 residues. Germline V lookup: CDR1 SGHNT, CDR2 YYREEE (reference sequence). The CDR3 region is CASSLRARSPSYGYTF. The DNA of the CDR3 is TGTGCCAGCAGCTTGAGGGCCCGTTCCCCTAGCTATGGCTACACCTTC.

The rearrangement uses TRBV18 and TRBJ2-3; D is unresolved. The CDR3 is 14 amino acids. The V and J ends lost 2 bases and 3 bases respectively, with 9 bases between them. Germline CDR1 is KGHSH and CDR2 is LQKENI. CDR3 in DNA: TGTGCCAGCTCACCAATGGGGTGGACAGATACGCAGTATTTT. It codes for CASSPMGWTDTQYF.

In this sample, this clonotype turned up a few times. V gene TRBV6-1 combines with J gene TRBJ1-2; weak D call: TRBD1 (6 bases). The CDR3 runs 15 residues. Germline CDR1 MNHNS, CDR2 SASEGT. Trimming took 1 base from V and 1 from J, leaving 10 bases between them. CDR3 in DNA: TGTGCCAGCAGTGAAGACAGGGATGGTAACTATGGCTACACCTTC. As protein: CASSEDRDGNYGYTF.

The V and J genes are TRBV10-3 and TRBJ1-3; 7 bases map to TRBD1. V dropped 3 bases and J dropped 2; count of bases not matched to a gene: 13. There are 18 residues in the CDR3. In germline, CDR1 is ENHRY, CDR2 SYGVKD. The CDR3 region is CAISEPGQAPSTGNTIYF. As DNA, the CDR3 is TGTGCCATCAGTGAACCAGGACAGGCCCCTTCTACTGGAAACACCATATATTTT.

The chain has TRBV20-1 and TRBJ2-4; 12 bases match TRBD2. The J call could be wrong; TRBJ2-7 is a better fit for the DNA end. The germline V gene has CDR1 DFQATT and CDR2 SNEGSKA (reference sequence). The CDR3 has 14 residues. The CDR3 loop is CSARSTSGRNEQYF. CDR3 DNA: TGCAGTGCTAGAAGCACTAGCGGGAGGAACGAGCAGTACTTC.

This clonotype has only a few counts. The chain is built from TRBV21-1 and TRBJ2-7; TRBD1 was called by the table and not checked on the DNA. TRBV21-1 is an annotated pseudogene. The CDR3 spans 13 residues. CDR3 nucleotides: TGTGCCAGCAGCAAACGGGGGCCCTACGAGCAGTACTTC. Protein sequence: CASSKRGPYEQYF.

In this sample, this clonotype turned up a few times. The chain combines TRBV11-2 with TRBJ2-1; D tentatively fits TRBD1 or TRBD2 (6 bases each). From germline, CDR1 is SGHAT and CDR2 FQNNGV. V lost 3 bases to trimming and J lost 0 bases, with 12 bases between them. CDR3 length equals 16 residues. The CDR3 protein is CASSFAGGRSYNEQFF. The CDR3 bases are TGTGCCAGCAGCTTTGCCGGGGGCCGCTCCTACAATGAGCAGTTCTTC.

This clonotype has a count of ten or more. The V call is TRBV7-9, the J call TRBJ2-7; 7 bases match TRBD2. Germline CDR1 and CDR2: SEHNR and FQNEAQ (reference sequence). Trimming took 3 bases from V and 3 from J; bases not matched to a gene: 2. The CDR3 extends over 13 amino acids. CDR3 loop: CASSLGGYYEQYF. CDR3 bases: TGTGCCAGCAGCTTGGGGGGGTACTACGAGCAGTACTTC.

The rearrangement links TRBV28 to TRBJ2-7, with D perhaps TRBD1 (5 bases). The CDR3 is 15 amino acids. CDR1 and CDR2 from the germline V gene are MDHEN and SYDVKM. Deletions cut 6 bases from V and 5 bases from J, with 20 bases between. The CDR3 region is CASSSSTRGRNEQYF. For the CDR3, the DNA is TGTGCCAGCAGCTCAAGTACAAGGGGAAGGAACGAGCAGTACTTC.

The CDR3 reads CASSPATGGDEQFF. In DNA form, the CDR3 reads TGTGCCAGCTCACCGGCTACAGGGGGCGATGAGCAGTTCTTC. V and J are TRBV18 and TRBJ2-1, with TRBD1 matching 9 bases. The CDR3 is 14 amino acids. J gave up 8 bases and V 3 bases, and 5 bases lay outside the gene matches. Germline CDR1 reads KGHSH; CDR2 reads LQKENI.

This clonotype was counted between two and nine times. J is TRBJ2-4 and V is TRBV6-5, with 7 bases identical to TRBD2. The V gene's germline CDR1 is MNHEY and CDR2 SVGAGI. The CDR3 is 14 amino acids. V trimming: 0 bases; J trimming: 13 bases; junction bases outside the gene matches: 9. As DNA, the CDR3 is TGTGCCAGCAGTTACTCCCGACTAGCTGGGGAGCAGTACTTC. Its protein product is CASSYSRLAGEQYF.

The chain links TRBV9 to TRBJ2-1; TRBD1 matches 8 bases. The CDR3 is 13 amino acids. V lost 4 bases, J lost 10 bases, and 7 bases stayed unmatched. Germline V gene data show CDR1 as SGDLS and CDR2 as YYNGEE. CDR3 loop: CASSSSGQDEQFF. The DNA for the CDR3 is TGTGCCAGCAGCTCCTCGGGACAGGACGAGCAGTTCTTC.

The rearrangement joins TRBV12-3 or TRBV12-4 to TRBJ2-7; the D gene is possibly TRBD1 (6 bases). Trimming cost V 4 bases and J 5 bases, with 15 bases left between them. The length of the CDR3 is 14 residues. The CDR3 nucleotides read TGTGCCAGCAGTTCTCGGACAGTGTCCCACGAGCAGTACTTC. Encoded protein: CASSSRTVSHEQYF.

As for this clonotype: One end of the junction is discordant with germline, which a read error may explain. The chain carries TRBV5-1 and TRBJ2-7, with D possibly TRBD1 on 6 matching bases. Germline loops: CDR1 SGHRS, CDR2 YFSETQ. This CDR3 comprises 15 residues. The CDR3 is CANSLELDSSYEQYF. The DNA for the CDR3 is TGCGCCAACAGCTTGGAACTGGACAGCTCCTACGAGCAGTACTTC.

A note on this clonotype: Compared with germline, one end of the junction differs, possibly owing to a read error. The chain employs TRBV5-6 and TRBJ2-1; 15 bases align to TRBD2. Germline V gene lookup returns CDR1 SGHDT and CDR2 YYEEEE. This CDR3 has 17 residues. The CDR3 nucleotides read TGTGCCAGCAGCGGGGGGACTAGCGGGGGGATCTACAACGAGCAGTTCTTC. It specifies CASSGGTSGGIYNEQFF.

The rearrangement joins TRBV20-1 to TRBJ1-1; 7 bases are shared with TRBD1. After removal of 1 base from V and 5 bases from J, the junction contained 13 bases not matched to a gene. The CDR3 consists of 16 residues. Germline V gene sequence: CDR1 DFQATT, CDR2 SNEGSKA (reference sequence). CDR3 amino acids: CSARGGKTGSRTEAFF. The CDR3 nucleotides read TGCAGTGCTAGAGGGGGGAAGACAGGGTCGAGGACTGAAGCTTTCTTT.

The chain recombines TRBV20-1 with TRBJ2-1; TRBD2 aligns across 12 bases. The CDR3 is 17 residues long. The V gene's germline CDR1 is DFQATT and CDR2 SNEGSKA (reference sequence). J lost 7 bases, V lost 3 bases, and 13 bases had no gene match. The CDR3 nucleotides are TGCAGTGCTAGTGGGATAGGACTAGCGGGAATACGGAATGAGCAGTTCTTC. It is translated as CSASGIGLAGIRNEQFF.

This clonotype was observed a handful of times. The chain employs TRBV5-4 and TRBJ2-1, with 8 bases that match TRBD2. The CDR3 has 19 amino acids. The ends lost 0 bases at V and 1 base at J; junction bases unmatched: 12. Germline lookup yields CDR1 SGHNT and CDR2 YYREEE (reference sequence). CDR3 sequence (DNA): TGTGCCAGCAGCTTGGCCAAATGGGTAGCGGGGTCTTCCTACAATGAGCAGTTCTTC. Amino acids: CASSLAKWVAGSSYNEQFF. Together with reference TRBV5-4 and TRBJ2-1, the CDR3 gives the full variable domain: ETGVTQSPTHLIKTRGQQVTLRCSSQSGHNTVSWYQQALGQGPQFIFQYYREEENGRGNFPPRFSGLQFPNYSSELNVNALELDDSALYLCASSLAKWVAGSSYNEQFFGPGTRLTVL.

The chain is built from TRBV2 and TRBJ1-6; a weak D match, TRBD1 (5 bases). The CDR3 covers 14 residues. The V end lost 1 base, the J end lost 6 bases, and 7 bases lay between the germline ends. Germline V gene lookup returns CDR1 SNHLY and CDR2 FYNNEI. In nucleotides, the CDR3 is TGTGCCAGCAGTGAAGGGACACTTAATTCACCCCTCCACTTT. This gives the protein CASSEGTLNSPLHF.

The chain uses TRBV6-2 or TRBV6-3 and TRBJ2-5; 7 positions match TRBD2. Trimming cost V 2 bases and J 5 bases; bases outside gene matches: 8. This CDR3 comprises 15 residues. Germline V lookup: CDR1 MNHEY, CDR2 SVGEGT. CDR3 nucleotide sequence: TGTGCCAGCAGTTACGTTGGACTAGGAGGGGAGACCCAGTACTTC. Amino acids: CASSYVGLGGETQYF.

With respect to this clonotype: Being one base from a much bigger clone, this may be a read error. V usage is TRBV10-3 and J usage is TRBJ2-1, with 8 nucleotides matching TRBD1. The length of the CDR3 is 13 residues. The V gene end was trimmed by 5 bases and the J gene end by 6 bases; junction bases not matched to a gene: 3. Germline V gene sequence: CDR1 ENHRY, CDR2 SYGVKD. The CDR3 spells CAISWTGLNEQFF. The CDR3 DNA sequence: TGTGCCATCAGTTGGACAGGGCTCAATGAGCAGTTCTTC.

The chain uses TRBV5-1 and TRBJ2-1, with 7 bases matching TRBD1. Germline lookup yields CDR1 SGHRS and CDR2 YFSETQ. There are 14 residues in the CDR3. J was trimmed by 5 bases and V by 4 bases; bases with no gene match: 6. This chain's CDR3 is CASSLQQGNNEQFF. CDR3 nucleotides: TGCGCCAGCAGCCTCCAACAGGGGAACAATGAGCAGTTCTTC.

This clonotype has more than one count but fewer than ten. V gene TRBV10-3 combines with J gene TRBJ1-4; no firm D call. Germline lookup yields CDR1 ENHRY and CDR2 SYGVKD. The CDR3 extends over 14 amino acids. V was shortened by 4 bases and J by 0 bases, with 6 bases between the two germline ends. In DNA form, the CDR3 reads TGTGCCATCAGTGCCTGGGCAACTAATGAAAAACTGTTTTTT. Amino acids: CAISAWATNEKLFF.